This TCR beta chain was found in a study of T cells in Graves' hyperthyroidism and ophthalmopathy (dated by TCRdb to between 2018 and 2021). About the investigation overall: Peripheral blood samples were taken at initial diagnosis, before any treatment was given. The roughly 91 discovery patients were randomly divided into training and test sets at a 7:3 ratio. In about six Graves' hyperthyroidism patients, the study also compared T-cell repertoires from thyroid tissue with T-cell repertoires from blood. An independent validation cohort of around 19 hyperthyroidism patients and approximately 15 patients who later progressed to ophthalmopathy tested prospective prediction of ophthalmopathy. To identify TCR V-J signatures that set the groups apart, the researchers used a discovery cohort of 100 patients, made up of 40 to 45 with Graves' ophthalmopathy and 55 to 65 with stable Graves' hyperthyroidism. After blood sampling, hyperthyroidism patients were treated with methimazole at a starting dose of 30 mg daily, and ophthalmopathy patients were treated with high-dose intravenous methylprednisolone. TCR Vbeta CDR3 sequencing of 130 to 150 peripheral blood samples (under 45 ophthalmopathy, under 80 hyperthyroidism and some 17 progressor patients) is reported in the paper. Beyond this particular receptor, the publication reports: No statistical method was used to fix the sample size in advance, and group allocation was not hidden from the investigators. Blood samples also contained most of the expanded thyroid clonotypes (frequency above 0.001), which suggests that blood repertoires may reflect thyroid immune responses. In validation, the model predicted progression to ophthalmopathy a median of roughly 6.1 months before onset, with over 60% sensitivity and about 75% specificity. Ophthalmopathy was separated from stable hyperthyroidism by a 13 V-J signature model, with about 88% sensitivity and 81% to 82% specificity obtained in cross-validation and 80%/75% obtained in testing.

In this sample, this clonotype turned up a few times. The antigen it recognizes is unknown. No base-level quality is on record; no much larger clone is a single base apart. The TCR beta CDR3 regions were amplified from RNA transcripts. The TCR CDR3 was subjected to a first round of RT-PCR using the HTBI primer set and the Qiagen OneStep RT-PCR kit. Libraries were constructed in a second round of multiplex PCR, after which size selection and purification were carried out. Sequencing of the libraries was done on an Illumina HiSeq2000 using paired-end 100 bp reads. In the original analysis: SOAPnuke was used to process the raw data, with reads discarded if the reads contained adapters or uncalled bases, had a mean Phred below 15, or lacked an exact constant-primer or identifier match. High-quality paired reads were merged using COPE v1.2.5, and each unique nucleotide sequence was defined as a clonotype. Clonotypes were aligned to IMGT TRBV, TRBD and TRBJ reference segments using MiTCR v1.1. The analysis was restricted to V-J combinations with a frequency above 0.0001, which together covered around 99% of the repertoires. A TCS score was defined as the ratio between F50 (clonal expansion) and ExV (chaos), using BLOSUM62-based TCRdist between CDR3 peptides within each V-J. Welch's t-statistics and random forest reduced roughly 540 V-J features to fewer than 15, which were used in a naive Bayes classifier (R e1071). Using fastp at Q25 and MiXCR, TCRdb reprocessed the public reads and kept productive beta chains. Each CDR3 protein gets just one entry, which takes the most common genes and DNA from the rows behind it. TCRdb, not the authors, supplied the V and J calls. The sample has about 640,000 distinct CDR3 sequences on record, roughly 20% of them singletons. The ten top clones hold approximately 30% of the sample.

Moderately to severely active disease, a Clinical Activity Score of at least 3, a NOSPECS grade of at least 4, and a duration under 3 months were present in ophthalmopathy patients. Patients with uncontrolled infections, other autoimmune diseases, pregnancy or lactation were excluded. Diagnoses were established on the basis of clinical symptoms, serum thyroxine and TRAb, thyroid ultrasound, and orbital computed tomography. Ficoll-Paque density gradient centrifugation was used to isolate PBMCs from 9.5 to 10 ml of fresh peripheral blood. Total RNA was extracted with Trizol reagent, and quality was checked on an Agilent 2100 Bioanalyzer. The germline V gene supplies CDR1 KGHDR and CDR2 SFDVKD. At the junction V is shortened by 4 bases and J by 6 bases, with 19 bases in between. The CDR3 runs 16 residues from the cysteine to the phenylalanine. The entry retains the CDR3 DNA only, 48 bases that are in frame from base 1.

The chain employs TRBV24-1 and TRBJ2-3; a tentative D call is TRBD2 (6 bases match). The sample taken for sequencing was blood. This clonotype originated in a man under 40 with Graves' ophthalmopathy. The DNA sequence is given as TGTGCCACCAGTGACTCCGGGACTGGCATAGGCGATACGCAGTATTTT. It codes for CATSDSGTGIGDTQYF.